One and the same sample provided the 3 T cell receptor beta chains below, sequenced in a study of cytomegalovirus exposure and HLA in healthy donors. 13 Jbeta primers and 60 Vbeta primers were used for the PCR. This table comes from immunoSEQ multiplex PCR, and its TCRdb copy is limited to in-frame clones, with some not included. Of over 90,000 clones detected, around 60% appear once; the ten largest clones hold roughly 3.5%. Input material: PBMCs. The origin of the receptors is a woman aged 45-65 years in good health and CMV-seronegative.

This clone was counted once. The chain uses TRBV19 and TRBJ1-2; 8 bases are shared with TRBD1. After removal of 5 bases from V and 5 bases from J, the junction contained 1 base not matched to a gene. CDR1 and CDR2 (germline): LNHDA, SQIVND (reference sequence). This CDR3 comprises 12 residues. Here the CDR3 DNA reads TGTGCCAGTAGTGGACAGGGTTATGGCTACACCTTC. The encoded protein is CASSGQGYGYTF. Full variable domain (outside the CDR3, taken from reference TRBV19 and TRBJ1-2): DGGITQSPKYLFRKEGQNVTLSCEQNLNHDAMYWYRQDPGQGLRLIYYSQIVNDFQKGDIAEGYSVSREKKESFPLTVTSAQKNPTAFYLCASSGQGYGYTFGSGTRLTVV.

This chain connects TRBV7-9 to TRBJ2-2; D not certain. The germline CDR1 and CDR2 sequences are SEHNR and FQNEAQ (reference sequence). The CDR3 loop spans 15 amino acids. The ends were cut back, 5 bases at V and 4 bases at J, with 14 bases in the middle. This CDR3 reads CASSLDRVATGELFF. The CDR3 DNA sequence: TGTGCCAGCAGCCTCGACCGGGTAGCCACCGGGGAGCTGTTTTTT.

V gene TRBV2 combines with J gene TRBJ2-3; the match to TRBD2 covers 7 bases. Germline V gene lookup returns CDR1 SNHLY and CDR2 FYNNEI. CDR3 length equals 15 residues. After removal of 5 bases from V and 1 base from J, the junction contained 6 bases not matched to a gene. The CDR3 coding sequence is TGTGCCAGCAGTCCACTAGCGTCCGGCACAGATACGCAGTATTTT. As protein: CASSPLASGTDTQYF. Full variable domain (outside the CDR3, taken from reference TRBV2 and TRBJ2-3): EPEVTQTPSHQVTQMGQEVILRCVPISNHLYFYWYRQILGQKVEFLVSFYNNEISEKSEIFDDQFSVERPDGSNFTLKIRSTKLEDSAMYFCASSPLASGTDTQYFGPGTRLTVL.